These T cell receptor beta chains were read from a single sample in a study of T cell responses to AZD1222 COVID-19 vaccine. Sequencing was performed with immunoSEQ multiplex PCR; in TCRdb, only in-frame clones are kept and a portion is missing. Of some 100,000 clones in the sample, more than 70% were seen once. Here the sequenced sample was peripheral blood, taken on day 0 of MenACWY control vaccination. The receptors here all came from an adult in good health. The conserved cysteine and the conserved F or W are not part of the CDR3 here. Fields, in order: clone size, V gene, J gene, CDR3 protein. Only some rows state a clone size, as once, few, many or a class for expanded clones.

NA	TRBV3-1/TRBV3-2	TRBJ1-1	ASSRSLYTEAF
NA	TRBV5-4	TRBJ1-4	ASSLPGQINEKLF
NA	TRBV9	TRBJ1-3	ASSVGRGSGNTIY
NA	TRBV29-1	TRBJ1-1	SGRRQGVKTEAF
NA	TRBV27	TRBJ1-5	ASSRSGNQPQH
NA	TRBV4-1	TRBJ1-5	ASSQEGQEFQPQH
few	TRBV5-1	TRBJ2-5	ASSEDRVETQY
once	TRBV19	TRBJ2-7	ASSIQSASGYEQY
once	TRBV11-1	TRBJ2-5	ASSPPGQGLSETQY
NA	TRBV7-2	TRBJ1-1	ASSFEGREAF
NA	TRBV7-7	TRBJ2-1	ASSPIMDSYNEQF
NA	TRBV11-2	TRBJ2-5	ASSLGLAQETQY
NA	TRBV12-1	TRBJ2-7	ASSYPVGLAGAEDWYEQY
NA	TRBV7-2	TRBJ1-1	ASSLEGGTEAF
NA	TRBV2	TRBJ1-5	ASSEARPHQPQH
NA	TRBV28	TRBJ2-1	ASTDQLPQRF
NA	TRBV3-1/TRBV3-2	TRBJ2-7	ASSQFLQDEQY
once	TRBV7-9	TRBJ2-3	ASSRGGQGADTQY
NA	TRBV5-1	TRBJ1-3	ASSLGSRGAGNTIY
NA	TRBV14	TRBJ2-5	ASSPLAGSGETQY
NA	TRBV19	TRBJ2-7	ASSPTSGGQY
once	TRBV5-1	TRBJ2-1	ASSLGDSHNEQF
NA	TRBV18	TRBJ1-1	ASSPEAREEAF
NA	TRBV4-1	TRBJ2-1	ASSQGFSEQF
NA	TRBV3-1/TRBV3-2	TRBJ2-7	ASSPTTGGEQY
NA	TRBV18	TRBJ1-1	ASSPPRGGSAEAF
NA	TRBV28	TRBJ2-1	ASSWLAGGGDNEQF
NA	TRBV6-6	TRBJ1-1	ASSFQGRTEAF
NA	TRBV5-4	TRBJ2-3	ASSLKLAGGHIDTQY
NA	TRBV6-5	TRBJ1-2	ASSYSGLFDYGYT
NA	TRBV28	TRBJ2-7	ASSLIQVYEQY
NA	TRBV7-9	TRBJ1-6	ASSPWIGTGYNSPLH
few	TRBV19	TRBJ1-2	ASSIRQGGIYGYT
NA	TRBV4-1	TRBJ1-3	ASSPWTGENTIY
NA	TRBV6-5	TRBJ1-4	ASSYSTGAGDEKLF
once	TRBV18	TRBJ2-7	ASSPRTPADSYEQY
NA	TRBV28	TRBJ1-3	ASSSGSAGNTIY
NA	TRBV9	TRBJ2-5	ASSVVAGRGETQY
few	TRBV18	TRBJ1-1	ASSPGQGTSEAF
NA	TRBV6-2/TRBV6-3	TRBJ2-1	ASSPGPSSYNEQF
once	TRBV12-3/TRBV12-4	TRBJ1-1	ASSFQNTEAF
NA	TRBV5-1	TRBJ2-3	ASSLVQFTDTQY
NA	TRBV2	TRBJ2-3	ASSEARTSAQY
NA	TRBV6-1	TRBJ1-2	ASSSDPFLGYT
NA	TRBV14	TRBJ2-7	ASSQSVSYEQY
NA	TRBV13	TRBJ2-1	ASSLVAEYNEQF
once	TRBV7-9	TRBJ2-3	ASSPPGLAGTDTQY
once	TRBV19	TRBJ1-5	ASTTGMRTRGNQPQH
NA	TRBV18	TRBJ1-6	ASSPAGPGTNSPLH
NA	TRBV6-5	TRBJ2-3	ASARGTDTQY
NA	TRBV12-3/TRBV12-4	TRBJ1-5	ASMRGQAPQH
NA	TRBV5-5	TRBJ1-1	ASSHRAGLLHTPNTEAF
NA	TRBV7-7	TRBJ2-5	ASSLTGGGQETQY